The clone carrying this T cell receptor (beta chain) was observed a few times. Its antigen is unknown. Libraries were prepared by immunoSEQ multiplex PCR; TCRdb keeps only in-frame clonotypes and omits some of them. The data show 30,000 to 35,000 clones, 45% to 70% seen once. This sample was included in a study of a mutant IDH1 vaccine in newly diagnosed glioma. On the study more broadly: Onset of vaccination occurred 4-6 weeks following radiotherapy alone, or with temozolomide cycles. Treated patients had a mean age of 40.4 years and a sex split that was around 60% male and roughly 40% female. Previous care, which was radiotherapy, temozolomide, or both, most often involved both.

Regarding time point: week 5, during vaccination. Doses consisted of 300 ug of mutant IDH1 20-mer peptide each, paired with topical imiquimod. CDR1 SGHNT and CDR2 YENEEA come from the germline V gene. V lost 0 bases to trimming and J lost 7 bases, with 10 bases between them. CDR3 length: 15 amino acids. The clonotype originates from a woman aged 18-30 years with glioma. The specimen comprised PBMCs, sampled from a glioma patient whose treatment included an IDH1 peptide vaccine. The chain carries TRBV11-3 and TRBJ1-6; D possibly corresponds to TRBD1 (6 bases). The CDR3 DNA follows: TGTGCCAGCAGCTTAGACGGACAGTCGAATTCACCCCTCCACTTT. The encoded protein is CASSLDGQSNSPLHF. Variable domain in full (rest from reference TRBV11-3 and TRBJ1-6): EAGVVQSPRYKIIEKKQPVAFWCNPISGHNTLYWYLQNLGQGPELLIRYENEEAVDDSQLPKDRFSAERLKGVDSTLKIQPAELGDSAVYLCASSLDGQSNSPLHFGNGTRLTVT.